Each of the 13 T cell receptor beta chains below was sequenced from the same sample in a study of blood T cell repertoires in COVID-19. The protocol was immunoSEQ multiplex PCR, while the TCRdb copy is restricted to in-frame clones and leaves out a portion. The table includes about 150,000 clones, roughly nine tenths detected once. The specimen sequenced was peripheral blood. All receptors come from a young man with COVID-19, enrolled during active disease.

This rearrangement joins TRBV28 to TRBJ2-3; 11 nucleotides line up with TRBD1. This CDR3 has 19 amino acids. Germline CDR1 MDHEN, CDR2 SYDVKM. Unmatched junction bases numbered 19, after V lost 6 bases and J lost 5 bases. CDR3 region: CASSPLAIEDRGLGDTQYF. CDR3 in DNA: TGTGCCAGCAGCCCCCTCGCCATTGAGGACAGGGGGCTCGGAGATACGCAGTATTTT.

The chain carries TRBV29-1 and TRBJ2-5; 9 bases fit TRBD1. This CDR3 contains 16 residues. With V trimmed by 1 base and J by 1 base, 7 bases remained unmatched. CDR1 and CDR2 (germline): SQVTM, ANQGSEA. CDR3 loop: CSVEGFDRGFQETQYF. Written as DNA, the CDR3 is TGCAGCGTTGAAGGTTTCGACAGGGGGTTCCAAGAGACCCAGTACTTC.

On this clone itself: This sample includes further DNA sequences coding for the same CDR3. The rearrangement links TRBV27 to TRBJ2-7, with 11 nucleotides matching TRBD1. The CDR3 has 14 amino acids. V dropped 8 bases and J dropped 3; count of bases not matched to a gene: 6. The germline gives CDR1 MNHEY, CDR2 SMNVEV (reference sequence). The chain's CDR3 is CASQRTGGFYEQYF. The CDR3 region has the DNA TGTGCCAGCCAAAGGACAGGGGGCTTCTACGAGCAGTACTTC.

This clone appeared once. This sequence joins TRBV6-2 or TRBV6-3 and TRBJ1-5, with a weak D call TRBD1 (6 bases). The CDR3 runs 17 residues. V lost 2 bases and J 2 bases, leaving 16 bases between the germline ends. Looked up from germline, CDR1 is MNHEY and CDR2 is SVGEGT. The DNA for the CDR3 is TGTGCCAGCAGTTACAACAACAGGGTTATCGGCAATCAGCCCCAGCATTTT. It encodes CASSYNNRVIGNQPQHF.

This clone showed up just once. The rearrangement uses TRBV28 and TRBJ1-2, with D tentatively TRBD1 (6 bases). In germline, CDR1 is MDHEN, CDR2 SYDVKM. V was pared by 6 bases and J by 7 bases, with 18 bases between. This CDR3 spans 14 amino acids. Here the CDR3 reads CASSPLGGAGGYTF. The CDR3 DNA follows: TGTGCCAGCAGCCCCCTGGGGGGGGCAGGTGGCTACACCTTC.

This chain joins TRBV30 and TRBJ2-1, with TRBD1 matching over 12 bases. The J segment lost 7 bases and the V segment lost 3 bases, leaving 4 bases of the junction unmatched. The CDR3 is 14 residues long. The germline V gene has CDR1 GTSNPN and CDR2 SVGIG (reference sequence). This CDR3 is CAWRWDRGRNEQFF. Here the CDR3 DNA reads TGTGCCTGGAGGTGGGACAGGGGGCGTAATGAGCAGTTCTTC.

The chain is built from TRBV5-5 and TRBJ1-5, with TRBD1 matching over 7 bases. J gave up 7 bases and V 1 base, and 8 bases lay outside the gene matches. Germline CDR1 reads SGHKS; CDR2 reads YYEKEE (reference sequence). The CDR3 has 15 amino acids. CDR3 nucleotide sequence: TGTGCCAGCAGCTTGCAGGCAGGGGGAAACCAGCCCCAGCATTTT. This translates into CASSLQAGGNQPQHF.

In nucleotides, the CDR3 is TGTGCCAGCAGCACCGGACAGGGCAATGAGCAGTTCTTC. Translation: CASSTGQGNEQFF. The V and J genes are TRBV11-3 and TRBJ2-1, with 8 bases aligning to TRBD1. The junction had 3 bases not matched to a gene; V was cut back by 5 bases and J by 6 bases. Germline V gene sequence: CDR1 SGHNT, CDR2 YENEEA. CDR3 size: 13 residues.

V usage is TRBV11-2 and J usage is TRBJ2-7; 13 bases line up with TRBD2. The CDR3 is 18 residues long. Losses at the gene ends were 3 bases for V and 4 bases for J; bases not matched to a gene: 12. Germline V gene data show CDR1 as SGHAT and CDR2 as FQNNGV. For the CDR3, the DNA is TGTGCCAGCAGCTTTCGGTCATTACTAGCGGGAGGGTCGTACGAGCAGTACTTC. Translation: CASSFRSLLAGGSYEQYF.

The chain is built from TRBV27 and TRBJ1-6; unclear D gene. Germline V gives CDR1 MNHEY, CDR2 SMNVEV (reference sequence). This CDR3 has 14 residues. V was pared by 6 bases and J by 0 bases, with 6 bases between. CDR3 DNA sequence: TGTGCCAGCAGCTTCGGCTCCTATAATTCACCCCTCCACTTT. This translates into CASSFGSYNSPLHF.

This clone was seen more than once but under ten times. The rearrangement links TRBV6-6 to TRBJ2-1; 9 nucleotides line up with TRBD2. V shed 6 bases and J 3 bases; nucleotides not matched to a gene: 6. CDR3 length: 15 amino acids. CDR1 MNHNY and CDR2 SVGAGI come from the germline V gene (reference sequence). CDR3: CASSLIAGDYNEQFF. CDR3 bases: TGTGCCAGCAGCCTAATAGCGGGAGACTACAATGAGCAGTTCTTC.

V and J are TRBV28 and TRBJ2-3; tentatively, D is TRBD2 (5 bases). CDR3 length equals 12 residues. The germline V gene encodes CDR1 MDHEN and CDR2 SYDVKM. The V and J ends lost 8 bases and 5 bases respectively, with 11 bases between them. CDR3 protein: CASEPGGDTQYF. CDR3 bases: TGTGCCAGCGAACCCGGAGGAGATACGCAGTATTTT.

The chain has TRBV30 and TRBJ2-1, with 7 positions matching TRBD1. Germline CDR1 reads GTSNPN; CDR2 reads SVGIG (reference sequence). There are 13 residues in the CDR3. With V trimmed by 4 bases and J by 6 bases, 6 bases remained unmatched. The CDR3 reads CAWKTGPRNEQFF. CDR3 DNA sequence: TGTGCCTGGAAGACAGGGCCCCGCAATGAGCAGTTCTTC.